Shown below are 2 T cell receptor beta chains from a single sample sequenced in a study of control samples from healthy donors and cancer patients. The repertoire was sequenced with immunoSEQ multiplex PCR; TCRdb's copy has only in-frame clones and lacks some. The profile covers about 96,000 clones, with just over 90% appearing a single time and 8% taken by the ten largest. Sequenced input: blood. These receptor sequences come from a man aged 18 to 30 in good health.

Only one count was recorded for this clone. The rearrangement joins TRBV6-6 to TRBJ1-1; D may be TRBD1 (5 bases). Germline loops: CDR1 MNHNY, CDR2 SVGAGI (reference sequence). The CDR3 loop spans 14 amino acids. V was shortened by 6 bases and J by 2 bases, with 13 bases between the two germline ends. The CDR3 coding sequence is TGTGCCAGCAGCCGGGGCTACAGTAACACTGAAGCTTTCTTT. It yields the protein CASSRGYSNTEAFF.

This clone was picked up one time. The V and J genes are TRBV6-4 and TRBJ2-3; D might be TRBD1 or TRBD2, each matching 5 bases. Trimming stripped 3 bases from V and 4 bases from J, with 11 bases between. Germline V gene data show CDR1 as MRHNA and CDR2 as SNTAGT. The CDR3 extends over 14 amino acids. The CDR3 here is CASSDRQGADTQYF. CDR3 sequence (DNA): TGTGCCAGCAGTGATAGGCAGGGAGCAGATACGCAGTATTTT.